Listed below are T cell receptor beta chains from one sample, sequenced in a study of immune evolution from preneoplasia to lung adenocarcinoma. Libraries were prepared by immunoSEQ multiplex PCR; TCRdb keeps only in-frame clonotypes and omits some of them. Of around 4,100 clones in the sample, roughly 84% were seen once. Sequencing input: FFPE minimally invasive lung adenocarcinoma tissue. The receptors were gathered from a person aged 65 to 85 with lung adenocarcinoma. The CDR3 runs from the conserved cysteine through the conserved F or W. A D gene is named only where the DNA matches it firmly. Expanded clones get a size class; other rows say once, few or many, or leave the size out.

17	TRBD2	TRBV15	NA	TRBJ2-2	CATSRDVERGGHGELFF	TGTGCCACCAGCAGAGATGTCGAGCGGGGGGGCCACGGGGAGCTGTTTTTT
12	NA	TRBV5-6	NA	TRBJ1-1	CASSFGSGEAFF	TGTGCCAGCAGCTTTGGGTCAGGGGAAGCTTTCTTT
14	NA	TRBV19	NA	TRBJ2-7	CASSGGDRSYEQYF	TGTGCCAGTAGTGGGGGGGACAGATCCTACGAGCAGTACTTC
16	NA	TRBV30	NA	TRBJ2-3	CAWSFGGRTSTDTQYF	TGTGCCTGGAGTTTCGGAGGCAGGACTAGCACAGATACGCAGTATTTT
17	TRBD2	TRBV7-9	NA	TRBJ2-1	CASSIYSGKHPRNEQFF	TGTGCCAGCAGCATCTATAGCGGGAAGCACCCTCGGAATGAGCAGTTCTTC
14	NA	TRBV11-2	NA	TRBJ1-2	CASSLSDGGYGYTF	TGTGCCAGCAGCTTATCCGACGGTGGATATGGCTACACCTTC
13	TRBD1	TRBV29-1	NA	TRBJ1-4	CSVVTGGNEKLFF	TGCAGCGTTGTTACAGGGGGGAATGAAAAACTGTTTTTT
16	NA	TRBV6-6	few	TRBJ2-7	CASSYIKDRFSYEQYF	TGTGCCAGCAGTTACATTAAGGACAGATTTTCCTACGAGCAGTACTTC
14	TRBD1	TRBV18	NA	TRBJ1-2	CASSTGTENYGYTF	TGTGCCAGCTCAACCGGGACAGAGAACTATGGCTACACCTTC
14	NA	TRBV6-4	NA	TRBJ2-6	CASSDDSGANVLTF	TGTGCCAGCAGTGACGACTCTGGGGCCAACGTCCTGACTTTC
13	NA	TRBV5-5	NA	TRBJ2-5	CASSLTGSETQYF	TGTGCCAGCAGCTTGACTGGATCGGAGACCCAGTACTTC
13	NA	TRBV6-4	NA	TRBJ2-3	CASSEGSTDTQYF	TGTGCCAGCAGTGAAGGAAGCACAGATACGCAGTATTTT
16	TRBD2	TRBV5-1	NA	TRBJ2-3	CASSPVTSGSTDTQYF	TGCGCCAGCAGCCCGGTAACTAGCGGGAGCACAGATACGCAGTATTTT
17	NA	TRBV2	few	TRBJ2-7	CASSEYLVGGLRYEQYF	TGTGCCAGCAGTGAGTACTTAGTGGGGGGCCTACGCTACGAGCAGTACTTC
18	NA	TRBV11-2	once	TRBJ1-1	CASSLAKLTGDLNTEAFF	TGTGCCAGCAGCTTAGCAAAGTTGACAGGTGATTTGAACACTGAAGCTTTCTTT
14	TRBD1	TRBV6-4	NA	TRBJ2-2	CASSGQGTTGELFF	TGTGCCAGCAGTGGACAGGGAACCACCGGGGAGCTGTTTTTT
16	TRBD1	TRBV6-5	NA	TRBJ1-1	CASSSGTGVGYTEAFF	TGTGCCAGCAGTTCCGGGACAGGGGTCGGGTACACTGAAGCTTTCTTT
16	TRBD1	TRBV4-2	NA	TRBJ1-2	CASSQEGTGVVYGYTF	TGTGCCAGCAGCCAAGAAGGGACAGGGGTCGTCTATGGCTACACCTTC
15	NA	TRBV5-6	NA	TRBJ1-1	CASSLAVLQGSEAFF	TGTGCCAGCAGCTTGGCCGTTTTACAGGGAAGTGAAGCTTTCTTT
15	TRBD1	TRBV7-9	NA	TRBJ1-4	CASSPTGGGWEKLFF	TGTGCCAGCAGCCCGACAGGGGGCGGTTGGGAAAAACTGTTTTTT
12	NA	TRBV28	NA	TRBJ1-2	CASFAWGGGYTF	TGTGCCAGCTTCGCCTGGGGAGGAGGCTACACCTTC
16	NA	TRBV30	NA	TRBJ2-3	CAWSNRQETSTDTQYF	TGTGCCTGGAGTAATCGCCAGGAGACTAGCACAGATACGCAGTATTTT
12	NA	TRBV29-1	NA	TRBJ2-7	CSVEDGHYEQYF	TGCAGCGTTGAAGACGGACACTACGAGCAGTACTTC
13	NA	TRBV7-2	NA	TRBJ2-1	CASSLGGGNEQFF	TGTGCCAGCAGCTTAGGTGGTGGTAATGAGCAGTTCTTC
15	NA	TRBV6-5	NA	TRBJ2-7	CASSPQQEAGYEQYF	TGTGCCAGCAGCCCCCAACAAGAGGCGGGATACGAGCAGTACTTC
13	NA	TRBV18	NA	TRBJ1-4	CASSPGHNEKLFF	TGTGCCAGCTCCCCGGGACACAATGAAAAACTGTTTTTT
15	TRBD2	TRBV7-9	NA	TRBJ2-1	CASSLILAQDNEQFF	TGTGCCAGCAGCTTAATACTAGCGCAAGACAATGAGCAGTTCTTC
15	NA	TRBV11-2	NA	TRBJ1-1	CASSTPVGFGTEAFF	TGTGCCAGCAGCACTCCCGTAGGGTTCGGCACTGAAGCTTTCTTT
15	NA	TRBV6-5	once	TRBJ1-6	CASSYSVRSNSPLHF	TGTGCCAGCAGTTACTCGGTCCGGTCAAATTCACCCCTCCACTTT
14	NA	TRBV27	NA	TRBJ1-5	CASSLGSLHQPQHF	TGTGCCAGCAGTTTAGGGTCTCTACATCAGCCCCAGCATTTT
14	NA	TRBV30	NA	TRBJ1-1	CAWSGLKGNHEAFF	TGTGCCTGGAGCGGTTTAAAGGGTAACCATGAAGCTTTCTTT
11	NA	TRBV5-6	NA	TRBJ1-2	CASSWRFGYTF	TGTGCCAGCAGCTGGAGGTTTGGCTACACCTTC
14	TRBD1	TRBV7-9	few	TRBJ2-3	CASFRDSNTDTQYF	TGTGCCAGCTTCCGGGACAGTAACACAGATACGCAGTATTTT
18	NA	TRBV4-1	NA	TRBJ2-1	CASSQVGLQGLYYNEQFF	TGCGCCAGCAGCCAAGTTGGACTGCAGGGGTTATACTACAATGAGCAGTTCTTC
13	NA	TRBV18	NA	TRBJ1-1	CASSGFQGTEAFF	TGTGCCAGCTCGGGGTTCCAGGGCACTGAAGCTTTCTTT
14	NA	TRBV7-8	once	TRBJ2-3	CASRRLGRKDTQYF	TGTGCCAGCAGGCGATTAGGGCGAAAAGATACGCAGTATTTT
14	NA	TRBV4-2	NA	TRBJ2-7	CASNAWPVTYEQYF	TGTGCCAGCAACGCCTGGCCGGTTACCTACGAGCAGTACTTC
11	NA	TRBV19	NA	TRBJ2-5	CASSKEETQYF	TGTGCCAGTAGTAAAGAAGAGACCCAGTACTTC
17	TRBD1	TRBV4-1	NA	TRBJ2-7	CASSQGLAGGVSYEQYF	TGCGCCAGCAGCCAAGGCCTGGCAGGGGGTGTCTCCTACGAGCAGTACTTC
13	NA	TRBV6-1	once	TRBJ1-6	CASSEAWESPLHF	TGTGCCAGCAGTGAAGCCTGGGAATCACCCCTCCACTTT
17	TRBD1	TRBV5-4	NA	TRBJ1-2	CASSLPPGQGAFDGYTF	TGTGCCAGCAGCTTGCCCCCAGGACAGGGGGCTTTTGATGGCTACACCTTC
14	NA	TRBV30	NA	TRBJ1-4	CAWRAVGEGSRLFF	TGTGCCTGGAGAGCCGTTGGGGAGGGATCGCGACTGTTTTTT
13	NA	TRBV27	NA	TRBJ1-6	CASSYDHNSPLHF	TGTGCCAGCAGTTACGACCATAATTCACCCCTCCACTTT
13	NA	TRBV7-9	NA	TRBJ1-5	CASSQDSNQPQHF	TGTGCCAGCAGCCAAGATAGCAATCAGCCCCAGCATTTT
14	NA	TRBV25-1	NA	TRBJ2-5	CASSGRGFGGTQYF	TGTGCCAGCAGTGGACGCGGTTTCGGCGGGACCCAGTACTTC
17	NA	TRBV7-9	NA	TRBJ2-7	CASSLWGRTTASYEQYF	TGTGCCAGCAGCTTATGGGGCAGAACTACCGCCTCCTACGAGCAGTACTTC
15	NA	TRBV6-4	NA	TRBJ2-3	CASSPSGTITDTQYF	TGTGCCAGCAGTCCCTCCGGGACCATAACAGATACGCAGTATTTT
15	NA	TRBV5-6	NA	TRBJ1-5	CASSSFRRSNQPQHF	TGTGCCAGCAGCTCATTTAGGAGAAGCAATCAGCCCCAGCATTTT
10	NA	TRBV20-1	NA	TRBJ1-2	CSANIEGPTF	TGCAGCGCCAATATTGAGGGACCCACCTTC
17	TRBD1	TRBV19	NA	TRBJ1-5	CASTDRGVLYSNQPQHF	TGTGCCAGCACCGACAGGGGAGTACTATATAGCAATCAGCCCCAGCATTTT
12	NA	TRBV27	NA	TRBJ2-7	CASSLSGNEQYF	TGTGCCAGCAGTTTATCGGGGAACGAGCAGTACTTC